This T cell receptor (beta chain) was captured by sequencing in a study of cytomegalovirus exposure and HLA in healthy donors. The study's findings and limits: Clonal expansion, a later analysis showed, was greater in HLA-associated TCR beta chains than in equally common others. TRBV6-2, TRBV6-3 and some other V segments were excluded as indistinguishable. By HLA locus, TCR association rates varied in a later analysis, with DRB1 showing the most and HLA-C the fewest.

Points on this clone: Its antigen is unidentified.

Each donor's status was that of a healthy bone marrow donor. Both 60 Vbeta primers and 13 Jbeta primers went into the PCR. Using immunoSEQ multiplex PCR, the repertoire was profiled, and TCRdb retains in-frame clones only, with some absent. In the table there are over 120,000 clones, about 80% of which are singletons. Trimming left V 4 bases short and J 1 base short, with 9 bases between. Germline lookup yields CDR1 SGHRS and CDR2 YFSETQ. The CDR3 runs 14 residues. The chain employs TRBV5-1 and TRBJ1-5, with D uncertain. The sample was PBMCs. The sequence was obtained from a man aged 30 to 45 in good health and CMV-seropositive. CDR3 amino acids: CASSESGSNQPQHF. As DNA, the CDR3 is TGCGCCAGCAGCGAATCCGGGAGCAATCAGCCCCAGCATTTT.